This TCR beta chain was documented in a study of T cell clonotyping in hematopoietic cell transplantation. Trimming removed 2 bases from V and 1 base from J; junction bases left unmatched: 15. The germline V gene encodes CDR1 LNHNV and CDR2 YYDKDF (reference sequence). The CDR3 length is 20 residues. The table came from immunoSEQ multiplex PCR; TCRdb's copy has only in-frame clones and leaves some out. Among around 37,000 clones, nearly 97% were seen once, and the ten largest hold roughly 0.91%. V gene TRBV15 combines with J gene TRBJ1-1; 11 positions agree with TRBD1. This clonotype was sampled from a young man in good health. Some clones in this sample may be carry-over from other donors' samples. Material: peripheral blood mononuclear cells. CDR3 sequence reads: CATSRPRIIRDRGSNTEAFF. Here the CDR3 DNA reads TGTGCCACCAGCAGACCTAGGATCATCCGGGACAGGGGGTCGAACACTGAAGCTTTCTTT.